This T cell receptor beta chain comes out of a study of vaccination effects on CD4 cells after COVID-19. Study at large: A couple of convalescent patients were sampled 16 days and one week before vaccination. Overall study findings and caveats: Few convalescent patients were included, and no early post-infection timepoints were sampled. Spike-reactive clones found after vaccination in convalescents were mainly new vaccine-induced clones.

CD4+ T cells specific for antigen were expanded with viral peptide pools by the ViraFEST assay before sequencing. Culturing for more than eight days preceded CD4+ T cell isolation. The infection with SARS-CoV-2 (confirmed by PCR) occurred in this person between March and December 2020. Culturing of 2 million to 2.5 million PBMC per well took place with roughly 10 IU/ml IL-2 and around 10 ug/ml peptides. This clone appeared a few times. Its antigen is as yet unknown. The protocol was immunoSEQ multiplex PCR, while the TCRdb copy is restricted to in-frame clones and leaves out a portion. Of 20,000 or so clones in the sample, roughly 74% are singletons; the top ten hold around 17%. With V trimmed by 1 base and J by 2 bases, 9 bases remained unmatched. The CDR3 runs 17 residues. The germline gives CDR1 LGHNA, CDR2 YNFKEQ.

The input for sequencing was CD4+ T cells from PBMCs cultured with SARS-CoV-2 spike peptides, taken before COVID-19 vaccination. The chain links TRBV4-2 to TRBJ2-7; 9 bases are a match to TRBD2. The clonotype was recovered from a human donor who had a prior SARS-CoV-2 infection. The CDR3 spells CASSQVFASGDPYEQYF. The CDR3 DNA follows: TGTGCCAGCAGCCAAGTGTTTGCTAGCGGGGACCCCTACGAGCAGTACTTC.